This T cell receptor (beta chain) was sequenced for a study of metastatic and nonmetastatic thyroid tumors. Each patient went into thyroid surgery without having received any treatment. The CDR3 runs 14 residues. Germline loops: CDR1 SGHRS, CDR2 YFSETQ. Trimming left V 5 bases short and J 2 bases short, with 13 bases between. TCRdb reprocessed the PCR reads using MiXCR. The sample lists 20,000 to 25,000 clones, approximately 22% occurring once. Sequencing was done on a sample of tumor tissue. This TCR came from a female donor with papillary thyroid cancer or a benign thyroid nodule (not recorded which). Some clones in this sample may be carry-over from other donors' samples. The chain has TRBV5-1 and TRBJ1-2; D remains unclear. Here the CDR3 DNA reads TGCGCCAGCAGTTCGGAGGGAGGAAACTATGGCTACACCTTC. Amino acids: CASSSEGGNYGYTF.